Listed here is a single TCR beta chain. Its antigen is undetermined. The source of the sample is a study of regulatory T cells in long-lasting Graves disease. Notes on the study in general: The study found persistent patients shared more public clonotypes (2,741) than new patients (over 850). With persistent disease, TRBV28, TRBJ1-2 and TRBJ2-5 were the favored segments.

Library construction for TCR beta used iRepertoire HTBI primers and Arm-PCR of CDR3 regions. TCRdb called the multiplex PCR reads again in MiXCR, with one record for every CDR3 protein. The sample records 450,000 or so distinct CDR3 sequences, around 20% being singletons. Germline V gene data show CDR1 as SGHTA and CDR2 as FQGNSA. Trimming pared 5 bases from V and 5 bases from J, leaving 15 bases between. The CDR3 sequence is 15 residues long. As to time point: persistent/refractory GD, antithyroid drugs over 5 years with positive TRAb. RNA extracted from PBMCs served as the sequencing template. From each patient, around 8.9 milliliters of peripheral blood was drawn and collected into an EDTA anticoagulant tube.

V usage is TRBV7-2 and J usage is TRBJ1-4; D unclear. The origin of this receptor is a female donor with Graves disease. The sample in question was peripheral blood mononuclear cells (PBMCs), obtained when the disease was refractory, from a patient treated with antithyroid drugs. CDR3 nucleotide sequence: TGTGCCAGCAGCCCTAGACGGTCTTTGAATGAAAAACTGTTTTTT. This translates into CASSPRRSLNEKLFF.